This TCR beta chain was sequenced during a study of blood T cell repertoires in COVID-19. TCRdb's copy holds only in-frame clones and misses some; the assay was immunoSEQ multiplex PCR. Found here are just under 95,000 clones, around 81% of them singletons; the top ten hold about 8.4%. This clone was counted once. Between the trimmed V and J ends, which lost 3 bases and 7 bases, there was a span of 16 bases. Looked up from germline, CDR1 is KGHSH and CDR2 is LQKENI. CDR3 length: 15 residues. The source is a man aged 50-59 years who had recovered from COVID-19. The chain employs TRBV18 and TRBJ2-1; no firm D call. The sequencing sample was made of peripheral blood. Written as DNA, the CDR3 is TGTGCCAGCTCACCCCTTTTAACAGCCTGGAATGAGCAGTTCTTC. This sequence encodes CASSPLLTAWNEQFF.